This TCR beta chain appears in the sequencing data of a study of CD8 T cells in ankylosing spondylitis. Only a few counts were recorded for this clonotype. Its target is unknown. For TCR beta, libraries came from quantitative 5'-RACE with molecular barcodes. One entry per CDR3 protein results from TCRdb running MiXCR on the 5' RACE reads. The table records 250,000 or so distinct CDR3 sequences, 20% to 30% of them present only once. Broader study findings: Earlier work had already found some motif variants in reactive arthritis synovial fluid and blood. Matched synovial fluid from ankylosing spondylitis patients was reported to be enriched for disease-linked clones.

CDR3 size: 13 residues. CDR1 is DFQATT, CDR2 SNEGSKA, per germline (reference sequence). Trimming pared 4 bases from V and 7 bases from J, leaving 14 bases between. The chain couples TRBV20-1 to TRBJ1-5, with D possibly matching TRBD1 (5 bases). The sample comprised blood, either unsorted or a sorted T cell fraction (not recorded which). This clonotype was obtained from a male donor with ankylosing spondylitis or in good health (not recorded which). The CDR3 loop is CSAIREPRQPQHF. In DNA, the CDR3 is TGCAGTGCTATCAGGGAACCACGGCAGCCCCAGCATTTT.